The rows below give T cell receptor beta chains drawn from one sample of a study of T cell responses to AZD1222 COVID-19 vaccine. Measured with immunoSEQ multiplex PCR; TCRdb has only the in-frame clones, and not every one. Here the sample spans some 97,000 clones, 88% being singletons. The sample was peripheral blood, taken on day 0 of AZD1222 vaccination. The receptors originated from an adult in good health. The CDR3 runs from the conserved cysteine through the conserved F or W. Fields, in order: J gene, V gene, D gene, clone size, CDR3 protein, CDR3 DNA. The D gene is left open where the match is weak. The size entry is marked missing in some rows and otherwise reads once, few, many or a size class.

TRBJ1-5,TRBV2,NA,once,CASSADASPQHF,TGTGCCAGCAGTGCCGACGCCAGCCCCCAGCATTTT
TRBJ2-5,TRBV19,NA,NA,CASRGREETQYF,TGTGCCAGTAGGGGCAGGGAAGAGACCCAGTACTTC
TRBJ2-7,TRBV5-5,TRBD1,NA,CASSPGVGTGPSFGQYF,TGTGCCAGCAGCCCGGGGGTAGGGACAGGGCCTTCCTTTGGGCAGTACTTC
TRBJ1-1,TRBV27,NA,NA,CASSLLGRSAEAFF,TGTGCCAGCAGTTTATTGGGTCGGAGCGCTGAAGCTTTCTTT
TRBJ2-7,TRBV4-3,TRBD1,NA,CASSLNSGGYEQYF,TGCGCCAGCAGCCTTAATTCAGGGGGCTACGAGCAGTACTTC
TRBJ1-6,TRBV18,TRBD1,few,CASSPITGVNSPLHF,TGTGCCAGCTCACCGATAACAGGGGTTAATTCACCCCTCCACTTT
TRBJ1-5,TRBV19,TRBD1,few,CASSNWGTGVVPQHF,TGTGCCAGTAGTAATTGGGGGACAGGGGTAGTTCCCCAGCATTTT
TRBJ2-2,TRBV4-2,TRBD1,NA,CASSAGQGDTGELFF,TGTGCCAGCAGCGCCGGACAGGGAGACACCGGGGAGCTGTTTTTT
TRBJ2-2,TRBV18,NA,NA,CASSPWEPGKTGELFF,TGTGCCAGCTCACCATGGGAACCAGGGAAAACCGGGGAGCTGTTTTTT
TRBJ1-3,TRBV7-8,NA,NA,CASSLGGPSSGNTIYF,TGTGCCAGCAGCTTAGGGGGACCGAGCTCTGGAAACACCATATATTTT
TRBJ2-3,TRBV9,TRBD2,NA,CASSVIAGATDTQYF,TGTGCCAGCAGCGTCATAGCGGGAGCGACAGATACGCAGTATTTT
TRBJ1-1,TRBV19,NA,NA,CASSIDFWGSGTEAFF,TGTGCCAGTAGTATAGATTTTTGGGGCTCGGGGACTGAAGCTTTCTTT
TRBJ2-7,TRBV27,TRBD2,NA,CASSGKAGGGEQYF,TGTGCCAGCTCGGGTAAAGCGGGAGGGGGCGAGCAGTACTTC
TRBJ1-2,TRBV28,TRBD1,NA,CASSSRGTYGYTF,TGTGCCAGCAGCAGCAGGGGGACCTATGGCTACACCTTC
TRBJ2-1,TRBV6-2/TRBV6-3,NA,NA,CASSPEVEVLGNEQFF,TGTGCCAGCAGTCCCGAGGTTGAGGTTTTGGGGAATGAGCAGTTCTTC
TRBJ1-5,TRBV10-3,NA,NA,CAISESKRGGVQSAQHF,TGTGCCATCAGTGAGTCCAAGAGAGGTGGGGTCCAATCGGCCCAGCATTTT
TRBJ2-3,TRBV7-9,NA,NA,CASSTSKGLAESTDTQYF,TGTGCCAGCAGCACCTCTAAGGGGCTAGCAGAGAGCACAGATACGCAGTATTTT
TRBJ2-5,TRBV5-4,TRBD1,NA,CASSLGQGAGVETQYF,TGTGCCAGCAGCCTCGGACAGGGGGCGGGGGTGGAGACCCAGTACTTC
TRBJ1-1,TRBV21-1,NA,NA,CASSKTQGPIPSEAFF,TGTGCCAGCAGCAAAACCCAGGGACCAATACCCTCTGAAGCTTTCTTT
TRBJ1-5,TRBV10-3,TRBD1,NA,CAISGTGVGQPQHF,TGTGCCATCAGTGGAACAGGGGTCGGTCAGCCCCAGCATTTT
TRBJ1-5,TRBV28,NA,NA,CASSTRENQPQHF,TGTGCCAGCAGTACCAGGGAAAATCAGCCCCAGCATTTT
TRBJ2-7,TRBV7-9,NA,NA,CASSAGTALYEQYF,TGTGCCAGCAGTGCCGGGACTGCCCTCTACGAGCAGTACTTC
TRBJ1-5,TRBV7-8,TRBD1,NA,CASSSGQSFDSNQPQHF,TGTGCCAGCAGCTCGGGACAGTCATTCGATAGCAATCAGCCCCAGCATTTT
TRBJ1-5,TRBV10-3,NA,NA,CAISAEVGQPQHF,TGTGCCATCAGTGCGGAAGTTGGTCAGCCCCAGCATTTT
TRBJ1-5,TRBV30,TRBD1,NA,CAWSGQGDQPQHF,TGTGCCTGGAGCGGACAGGGTGATCAGCCCCAGCATTTT
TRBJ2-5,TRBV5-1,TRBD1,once,CASSPGQGAETQYF,TGCGCCAGCAGCCCCGGACAGGGGGCAGAGACCCAGTACTTC
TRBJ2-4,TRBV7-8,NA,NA,CASSLVPLAKNIQYF,TGTGCCAGCAGCTTAGTACCCCTAGCCAAAAACATTCAGTACTTC
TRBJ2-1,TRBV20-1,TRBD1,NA,CSASTSRTGPKKQFF,TGCAGTGCTAGTACCAGTAGGACAGGCCCAAAAAAGCAGTTCTTC
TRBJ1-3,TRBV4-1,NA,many,CASSQEGEGFGNTIYF,TGCGCCAGCAGCCAAGAGGGTGAAGGGTTCGGAAACACCATATATTTT
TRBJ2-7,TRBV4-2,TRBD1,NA,CASSQPSGTGGDEQYF,TGTGCCAGCAGCCAACCTTCCGGGACAGGGGGCGACGAGCAGTACTTC
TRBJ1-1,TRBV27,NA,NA,CASSLRGGMTEAFF,TGTGCCAGCAGTTTACGGGGGGGCATGACTGAAGCTTTCTTT
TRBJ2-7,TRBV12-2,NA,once,CASRLGLREQSYEQYF,TGTGCAAGTCGCTTAGGTCTCAGGGAGCAATCCTACGAGCAGTACTTC
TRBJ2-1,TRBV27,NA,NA,CASSIVNGGIYNEQFF,TGTGCCAGCAGTATCGTTAATGGTGGAATTTACAATGAGCAGTTCTTC
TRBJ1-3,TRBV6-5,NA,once,CASSLDSSGNTIYF,TGTGCCAGCAGCCTGGACAGCTCTGGAAACACCATATATTTT
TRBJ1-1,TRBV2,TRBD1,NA,CASSERGQVTSRAFF,TGTGCCAGCAGTGAACGAGGACAGGTAACCAGCAGAGCTTTCTTT
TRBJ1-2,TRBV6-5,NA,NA,CASTPGYGYTF,TGTGCCAGCACCCCCGGCTATGGCTACACCTTC
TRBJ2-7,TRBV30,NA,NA,CAWKGIGEQYF,TGTGCCTGGAAGGGTATAGGAGAGCAGTACTTC
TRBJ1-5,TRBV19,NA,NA,CASSSGMGPQHF,TGTGCCAGTAGTTCAGGGATGGGGCCCCAGCATTTT
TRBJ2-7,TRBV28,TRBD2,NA,CASSAGDKSSYEQYF,TGTGCCAGCAGTGCGGGAGACAAGAGCTCCTACGAGCAGTACTTC
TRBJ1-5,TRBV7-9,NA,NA,CASSLAADQPQHF,TGTGCCAGCAGCTTAGCGGCTGATCAGCCCCAGCATTTT
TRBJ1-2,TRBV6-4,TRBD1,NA,CASSDSTGGGYTF,TGTGCCAGCAGTGACTCGACAGGGGGTGGCTACACCTTC
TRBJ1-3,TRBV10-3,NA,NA,CAIRGEGSGNTIYF,TGTGCCATCAGGGGTGAGGGGTCCGGAAACACCATATATTTT
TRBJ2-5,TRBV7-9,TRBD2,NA,CASSHRLAETQYF,TGTGCCAGCAGCCACCGACTAGCAGAGACCCAGTACTTC
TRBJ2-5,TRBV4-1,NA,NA,CASSQGPVAPQETQYF,TGCGCCAGCAGCCAGGGTCCCGTAGCGCCCCAAGAGACCCAGTACTTC
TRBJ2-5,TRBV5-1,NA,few,CASSSRPGGEETQYF,TGCGCCAGCAGCTCCAGACCGGGCGGGGAAGAGACCCAGTACTTC
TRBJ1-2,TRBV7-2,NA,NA,CASSHESTGGWYGYTF,TGTGCCAGCAGCCACGAGAGCACCGGGGGGTGGTATGGCTACACCTTC
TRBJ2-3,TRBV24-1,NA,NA,CASGDTVTDTQYF,TGTGCCAGCGGGGATACAGTTACAGATACGCAGTATTTT
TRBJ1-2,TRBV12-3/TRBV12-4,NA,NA,CASSPGVGGYTF,TGTGCCAGCAGCCCGGGGGTTGGTGGCTACACCTTC
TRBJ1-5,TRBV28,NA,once,CASNHGGGWSNQPQHF,TGTGCCAGCAACCATGGTGGAGGGTGGAGCAATCAGCCCCAGCATTTT
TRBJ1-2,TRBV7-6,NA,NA,CASSPAGSLSFDGYTF,TGTGCCAGCAGCCCCGCCGGGTCTCTAAGTTTCGACGGCTACACCTTC
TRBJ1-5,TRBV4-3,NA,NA,CASSQSGGRNQPQHF,TGCGCCAGCAGCCAGAGTGGGGGCAGAAATCAGCCCCAGCATTTT
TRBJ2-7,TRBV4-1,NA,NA,CASSQVTGGYEQYF,TGCGCCAGCAGCCAAGTTACCGGGGGCTACGAGCAGTACTTC
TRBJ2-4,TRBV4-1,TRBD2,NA,CASSVGTSGEGGIQYF,TGCGCCAGCAGCGTCGGGACTAGCGGGGAGGGTGGCATTCAGTACTTC
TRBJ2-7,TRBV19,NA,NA,CASSIDDVSEQYF,TGTGCCAGTAGTATAGACGACGTCTCTGAGCAGTACTTC
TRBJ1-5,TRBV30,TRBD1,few,CAWSSQGNQPQHF,TGTGCCTGGAGTTCACAGGGGAACCAGCCCCAGCATTTT
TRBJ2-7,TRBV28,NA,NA,CASTPFLRSYEQYF,TGTGCCAGCACCCCTTTCCTCCGCTCCTACGAGCAGTACTTC
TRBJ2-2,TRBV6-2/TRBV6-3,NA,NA,CASSYVVSGELFF,TGTGCCAGCAGTTACGTGGTGTCCGGGGAGCTGTTTTTT
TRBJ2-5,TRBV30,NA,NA,CAWSAWETQYF,TGTGCCTGGAGTGCGTGGGAGACCCAGTACTTC